The T cell receptor (beta chain) described here comes from a study of CD8+CD57+ T cells in acquired aplastic anemia (dated by TCRdb to 2017 to 2018). In the study overall: A mean of roughly 3.2 ug of DNA, ranging from about 0.19 to 30 ug, was extracted from sorted CD4+ and CD8+ cells. CD8+CD57+ expansion was defined as frequency above the mean frequency observed in healthy subjects. The paper's findings and limits, for the study overall: Although under 35 CD8+ CDR3 sequences were shared by patients and controls, these sequences appeared highly expressed in patients and within the immunodominant clones of patients. CD8+ Simpson's diversity did not differ significantly between patients and healthy controls (P=0.060).

There are 15 amino acids in the CDR3, from cysteine to phenylalanine inclusive. The sequence is cut down to CDR3 DNA, 45 bases in frame from base 1. The germline V gene encodes CDR1 MNHNS and CDR2 SASEGT. Deletion took 7 bases off V and 10 bases off J, with a span of 20 bases between the germline ends. Patients chosen for sequencing had shown expansion of CD8+CD57+ cells by flow cytometry. Severe acquired aplastic anemia was diagnosed in all patients according to International Study of Aplastic Anemia and Agranulocytosis and Camitta criteria. At the time blood was sampled, none of the patients had received any therapy. TCR repertoires of sorted CD4+ and CD8+ blood T cells from severe aplastic anemia patients and healthy subjects were deep-sequenced in the study. Patients were enrolled in the USA under clinicaltrials.gov protocols 00001620, 01623167, 00001397, 00071045, 00081523 and 00961064. Ficoll-Paque density gradient centrifugation was used to isolate peripheral blood mononuclear cells. Before DNA extraction, CD4+ and CD8+ T cells were sorted by FACS or by magnetic beads.

Profiling of TCR beta VDJ combinations and CDR3 sequences used genomic DNA as the template. An Illumina HiSeq 2000 was the platform used for TCR repertoire sequencing. In the source study's methods: Repertoire assessment relied on Simpson's diversity index, CDR3 size and DJ length profiles, and TRBV/TRBJ rearrangement plots. The most abundant DNA sequence in the deep sequencing data was defined as the immunodominant clone. CDR3 amino acid sequences were screened for sharing across subjects and were compared with published repertoires and the VDJdb database. The public reads were run again by TCRdb, first through fastp at Q25 and then through MiXCR, and only productive beta chains were kept. Identical CDR3 protein sequences are pooled into one entry, listed with their most common genes and DNA. The V and J calls, along with clone size, are taken from TCRdb and not from the paper's own processing. The sample yields 200,000 or so distinct CDR3 sequences; around 45% were counted once. The ten largest make up around 9.7% of the sample.

Ten or more counts support this clonotype. The antigen it recognizes is unknown. The sample holds no much larger clone one base away, and base qualities are not on file. The sequence derives from a human donor with aplastic anemia. The V and J segments used are TRBV6-1 and TRBJ1-6; the D gene is perhaps TRBD1, from 5 matching bases. Sequences were obtained from sorted CD4+, CD8+, or CD8+CD57+ T cells (not recorded which) from PBMCs. The nucleotide sequence is TGTGCCAGCAAGGAATTAGGGCAGGGAGTCTCACCCCTCCACTTT. This is translated as CASKELGQGVSPLHF.